One sample yielded the 25 T cell receptor beta chains listed below, sequenced in a study of shared clonotypes between healthy human individuals. The assay was immunoSEQ multiplex PCR, and TCRdb's table has in-frame clones only and misses some. In the table there are about 470,000 clones, roughly 77% of which are singletons. The specimen sequenced was PBMCs. The receptors come from a woman in her forties in good health. Some clones in this sample may be carry-over from other donors' samples.

The chain uses TRBV5-6 and TRBJ1-5, with TRBD1 matching 7 bases. Germline trimming cut 1 base from V and 9 bases from J; bases unmatched to any gene: 7. The CDR3 extends over 14 amino acids. Germline-derived CDR1 and CDR2 are SGHDT and YYEEEE. The CDR3: CASSLRPGGSPQHF. Written as DNA, the CDR3 is TGTGCCAGCAGCTTGCGGCCAGGGGGATCGCCCCAGCATTTT.

The genes are TRBV2 and TRBJ2-2, with 8 positions matching TRBD2. With 5 bases clipped from V and 0 bases from J, the junction kept 2 bases outside the gene matches. This CDR3 is 15 amino acids long. Germline-derived CDR1 and CDR2 are SNHLY and FYNNEI. The CDR3 DNA reads TGTGCCAGCAGTTTAGCGGGACCGAACACCGGGGAGCTGTTTTTT. Translation: CASSLAGPNTGELFF.

The gene calls are TRBV6-6 and TRBJ1-2; TRBD1 might be the D (5 bases). The germline V and J ends were trimmed by 2 bases and 8 bases, with 12 bases remaining between them. Germline-derived CDR1 and CDR2 are MNHNY and SVGAGI (reference sequence). The length of the CDR3 is 13 residues. The CDR3 DNA sequence: TGTGCCAGCAGTTACCAGGGTGAAGGCGGCTACACCTTC. As protein: CASSYQGEGGYTF.

V usage is TRBV5-1 and J usage is TRBJ2-7; the match to TRBD2 covers 10 bases. The V gene end was trimmed by 3 bases and the J gene end by 5 bases; junction bases not matched to a gene: 5. CDR1 and CDR2 (germline): SGHRS, YFSETQ. The CDR3 consists of 14 residues. In nucleotides, the CDR3 is TGCGCCAGCAGCTCGGGACTAGCGAACGACGAGCAGTACTTC. It yields the protein CASSSGLANDEQYF.

The rearrangement links TRBV7-3 to TRBJ2-7; 13 positions match TRBD2. V shed 11 bases and J 4 bases; nucleotides not matched to a gene: 17. Germline values: CDR1 SGHTA, CDR2 FQGTGA. The CDR3 covers 17 residues. DNA for the CDR3: TGTGCCGGCACGTTCGGACTAGCGGGAGTTGCGCCTTACGAGCAGTACTTC. The encoded protein is CAGTFGLAGVAPYEQYF.

This clone occurred a few times. The gene calls are TRBV2 and TRBJ1-5; tentative D call: TRBD1 (6 bases). CDR1 is SNHLY and CDR2 is FYNNEI in the germline V gene. The CDR3 length is 16 residues. The ends were cut back, 2 bases at V and 4 bases at J, with 15 bases in the middle. The CDR3 nucleotides read TGTGCCAGCAGTGAACCCATGGGGGCGCGTAATCAGCCCCAGCATTTT. This gives the protein CASSEPMGARNQPQHF.

The chain couples TRBV6-5 to TRBJ2-7, with D possibly matching TRBD2 (7 bases). CDR1 and CDR2 from the germline V gene are MNHEY and SVGAGI. The CDR3 runs to 13 residues. The V end was cut by 7 bases, the J end by 6 bases, with 16 bases between. For the CDR3, the DNA is TGTGCCAGCATCTCTGAGGGAGGGGGCGAGCAGTACTTC. It specifies CASISEGGGEQYF.

The chain recombines TRBV6-4 with TRBJ2-1; TRBD2 agrees at 12 bases. The CDR3 consists of 15 residues. The germline CDR1 and CDR2 sequences are MRHNA and SNTAGT. V shed 5 bases, J shed 8 bases, and the junction held 7 bases outside the gene matches. The CDR3: CASSSLAGGPDEQFF. In nucleotides, the CDR3 is TGTGCCAGCAGTTCCCTAGCGGGAGGGCCTGATGAGCAGTTCTTC.

Here the CDR3 reads CASSPIGGSNQPQHF. CDR3 nucleotides: TGTGCCAGCTCACCAATCGGGGGGAGCAATCAGCCCCAGCATTTT. The genes are TRBV18 and TRBJ1-5; possible D gene TRBD1, 5 bases. This CDR3 has 15 residues. CDR1 is KGHSH and CDR2 is LQKENI in the germline V gene. V gave up 2 bases and J gave up 1 base, with 9 bases separating them.

This clone was counted only a few times. The chain has TRBV5-3 and TRBJ2-1; 10 positions agree with TRBD1. TRBV5-3 is known as an ORF, though its function is uncertain. This CDR3 comprises 14 residues. The V segment lost 8 bases and the J segment 8 bases; nucleotides outside the gene matches: 10. The CDR3, as DNA: TGTGCCAGGCCCCGGGACAGGGGTTTCCATGAGCAGTTCTTC. This gives the protein CARPRDRGFHEQFF.

This clone has a handful of counts. The chain uses TRBV27 and TRBJ1-1; D is possibly TRBD1 (6 bases). Trimming left V 2 bases short and J 1 base short, with 14 bases between. CDR1 is MNHEY and CDR2 is SMNVEV in the germline V gene (reference sequence). CDR3 length: 16 residues. The CDR3 sequence: CASSLTTGLANTEAFF. CDR3 in DNA: TGTGCCAGCAGTTTAACCACAGGGCTGGCGAACACTGAAGCTTTCTTT.

CDR3 nucleotides: TGCGCCAGCAGTCGAGCCTTCCGGGACAGGGGTGACTACGAGCAGTACTTC. It yields the protein CASSRAFRDRGDYEQYF. The V gene is TRBV23-1, the J gene TRBJ2-7; 10 nucleotides match TRBD1. TRBV23-1 is sorted into the ORF group, with uncertain function. The CDR3 extends over 17 amino acids. V lost 4 bases to trimming and J lost 3 bases; unmatched junction nucleotides: 12.

The chain joins TRBV6-6 to TRBJ1-2, with D possibly being TRBD1 (5 bases). The V gene lost 6 bases and the J gene lost 0 bases, with 14 bases spanning the gap. The CDR3 contains 15 residues. The germline V gene has CDR1 MNHNY and CDR2 SVGAGI (reference sequence). CDR3 amino acids: CASRHTGASNYGYTF. Here the CDR3 DNA reads TGTGCCAGCAGGCACACCGGGGCTTCTAACTATGGCTACACCTTC.

This clone occurred a few times. The rearrangement uses TRBV6-1 and TRBJ1-5; weak D call: TRBD1 (5 bases). CDR1 MNHNS and CDR2 SASEGT come from the germline V gene. The CDR3 contains 16 residues. V was cut by 1 base and J by 10 bases, with 20 bases left in between. Here the CDR3 DNA reads TGTGCCAGCAGTGAAGAAGGCGTTTGGGGGGATTTTCCCCAGCATTTT. It is translated as CASSEEGVWGDFPQHF.

This clone was seen once. The chain uses TRBV11-2 and TRBJ2-7; 8 bases map to TRBD2. V gave up 6 bases and J gave up 4 bases; unmatched junction bases: 11. This CDR3 contains 15 residues. Germline V gene lookup returns CDR1 SGHAT and CDR2 FQNNGV. The CDR3 nucleotides are TGTGCCAGCAGGCGGGGGGCTTCGTCGAGGTACGAGCAGTACTTC. It encodes CASRRGASSRYEQYF. The full variable domain, rest sourced from reference TRBV11-2 and TRBJ2-7, is EAGVAQSPRYKIIEKRQSVAFWCNPISGHATLYWYQQILGQGPKLLIQFQNNGVVDDSQLPKDRFSAERLKGVDSTLKIQPAKLEDSAVYLCASRRGASSRYEQYFGPGTRLTVT.

In its sample, this clone was seen many times. The J gene is TRBJ1-1, the V gene TRBV6-4; the D gene is possibly TRBD1 (6 bases). Trimming took 4 bases from V and 4 from J, leaving 13 bases between them. Germline V lookup: CDR1 MRHNA, CDR2 SNTAGT. CDR3 length: 14 residues. CDR3 residues: CASSADWGATEAFF. The CDR3 region has the DNA TGTGCCAGCAGTGCTGACTGGGGGGCCACTGAAGCTTTCTTT.

V is TRBV10-2 and J is TRBJ2-1; 7 bases fit TRBD2. CDR3 length: 16 amino acids. Germline V gene sequence: CDR1 WSHSY, CDR2 SAAADI. J was trimmed by 6 bases and V by 0 bases; bases with no gene match: 8. CDR3 residues: CASSESDGRSTNEQFF. The CDR3 coding sequence is TGCGCCAGCAGTGAGTCCGACGGGAGGTCTACCAATGAGCAGTTCTTC.

The chain is built from TRBV29-1 and TRBJ2-7; TRBD2 aligns across 7 bases. This CDR3 has 13 residues. CDR1 and CDR2 from the germline V gene are SQVTM and ANQGSEA. V trimming: 3 bases; J trimming: 6 bases; junction bases outside the gene matches: 8. The CDR3 protein is CSVESASGFEQYF. For the CDR3, the DNA is TGCAGCGTTGAGTCGGCTAGCGGTTTCGAGCAGTACTTC.

The rearrangement joins TRBV7-2 to TRBJ2-5, with 9 bases matching TRBD1. The assigned J gene may be wrong: the sequence end matches TRBJ2-7 better. Germline assignment: CDR1 SGHTA and CDR2 FQGNSA. The CDR3 covers 15 residues. The CDR3 sequence is CASSSPGTGLDEQYF. DNA of the CDR3: TGTGCCAGCAGCTCCCCCGGGACAGGGCTTGACGAGCAGTACTTC.

This chain uses TRBV7-9 with TRBJ2-1; TRBD2 matches at 7 bases. CDR3 size: 14 residues. CDR1 and CDR2 from the germline V gene are SEHNR and FQNEAQ (reference sequence). The trim removed 5 bases at V and 11 bases at J, leaving 12 bases unmatched. The CDR3 DNA is TGTGCCAGCAGCCATACTAGGGTCGGGGGGAAGCAGTTCTTC. Translating it yields CASSHTRVGGKQFF.

The J gene is TRBJ2-1, the V gene TRBV19; the D gene could be TRBD1 or TRBD2 (6 bases each). Trimming took 3 bases from V and 7 from J, leaving 16 bases between them. The CDR3 loop spans 15 amino acids. Germline V gene data show CDR1 as LNHDA and CDR2 as SQIVND (reference sequence). The CDR3 region has the DNA TGTGCCAGTAGTATGGCCCGGGGGCGTTCAAATGAGCAGTTCTTC. It codes for CASSMARGRSNEQFF.

This clone has at least ten counts. Other nucleotide sequences from this sample produce the same CDR3. This sequence joins TRBV30 and TRBJ2-5; D might be TRBD2 (5 bases). This CDR3 spans 13 amino acids. Trimming pared 2 bases from V and 1 base from J, leaving 8 bases between. CDR1 is GTSNPN, CDR2 SVGIG, per germline (reference sequence). CDR3 loop: CAWSYSAQETQYF. As DNA, the CDR3 is TGTGCCTGGAGTTATAGCGCCCAAGAGACCCAGTACTTC.

This clone was recorded a few times. The chain is built from TRBV7-9 and TRBJ2-7; D not resolved. V dropped 1 base and J dropped 6 bases, with 13 bases sitting between them. The CDR3 is made up of 14 amino acids. Looked up from germline, CDR1 is SEHNR and CDR2 is FQNEAQ (reference sequence). CDR3 in amino acids: CASSLVGVYGEQYF. DNA of the CDR3: TGTGCCAGCAGCTTAGTTGGGGTTTACGGCGAGCAGTACTTC.

This clone was found once. V and J are TRBV27 and TRBJ2-7; 9 positions agree with TRBD1. CDR3 length: 15 residues. The V and J ends lost 5 bases and 2 bases, in that order; junction bases with no gene match: 7. Germline CDR1 reads MNHEY; CDR2 reads SMNVEV (reference sequence). As DNA, the CDR3 is TGTGCCAGCAGTCCATCACGGGACAGGGCCTACGAGCAGTACTTC. The encoded protein is CASSPSRDRAYEQYF.

A note on this clone: At one of its ends the junction is not consistent with the germline gene, which may arise from a read error. The gene calls are TRBV5-1 and TRBJ2-1; 8 bases map to TRBD2. Germline lookup yields CDR1 SGHRS and CDR2 YFSETQ. The CDR3 is 15 amino acids. CDR3 loop: CATSGISGNYNEQFF. The CDR3 DNA sequence: TGCGCCACCAGCGGGATTAGCGGGAATTACAATGAGCAGTTCTTC. The whole variable domain, filled in from reference TRBV5-1 and TRBJ2-1, reads KAGVTQTPRYLIKTRGQQVTLSCSPISGHRSVSWYQQTPGQGLQFLFEYFSETQRNKGNFPGRFSGRQFSNSRSEMNVSTLELGDSALYLCATSGISGNYNEQFFGPGTRLTVL.